Listed below are T cell receptor beta chains from one sample, sequenced in a study of blood T cells in healthy people across ages. One entry per CDR3 protein, called by TCRdb with MiXCR from the 5' RACE reads. The sample has roughly 680,000 distinct CDR3 sequences, around 50% seen once; the top ten hold around an eighth. The specimen sequenced was blood. The receptor set was obtained from a woman older than 75 in good health. CDR3s include the opening cysteine and the closing phenylalanine or tryptophan. A D gene is named only where the DNA matches it firmly. The size of a clone is reported for some rows only, either as once, few or many, or as a class for expanded clones.

clone_size	j_call	d_call	v_call	cdr3_nt	cdr3_aa
few	TRBJ2-5	TRBD2	TRBV28	TGTGCCAGCAGTTATAGCGGGAGGGCCCTCAAGGAGACCCAGTACTTC	CASSYSGRALKETQYF
many	TRBJ2-3	.	TRBV4-1	TGCGCCAGCACGTCACGGGGCTCCTCCGGGACAGATACGCAGTATTTT	CASTSRGSSGTDTQYF
many	TRBJ2-4	.	TRBV9	TGTGCCAGCAGCGTAGGGTGGGGGTCGGACCAAAACATTCAGTACTTC	CASSVGWGSDQNIQYF
many	TRBJ2-7	.	TRBV5-1	TGCGCCAGCAGCACGACAGGGAGGGAGCAGTACTTC	CASSTTGREQYF
many	TRBJ2-7	.	TRBV7-9	TGTGCCAGCAGCATTACTAGCTCCTACGAGCAGTACTTC	CASSITSSYEQYF
.	TRBJ1-2	.	TRBV20-1	TGCAGTGCTAGAGAGTACGGTGATAACTATGGCTACACCTTC	CSAREYGDNYGYTF
.	TRBJ2-2	.	TRBV3-1	TGTGCCAGCAGCGCCTCCCAAACCGGGGAGCTGTTTTTT	CASSASQTGELFF
.	TRBJ2-3	.	TRBV5-1	TGCGCCAGCCGACGTGACGGGACCAGCACAGATACGCAGTATTTT	CASRRDGTSTDTQYF
many	TRBJ1-1	.	TRBV27	TGCGCCAGCAGCTTGTCGGGGGGCACTGAAGCTTTCTTT	CASSLSGGTEAFF
.	TRBJ1-2	TRBD1	TRBV7-9	TGTGCCAGCAGAAATGAGGGGGCAAGAGGCTACACCTTC	CASRNEGARGYTF
.	TRBJ2-5	TRBD2	TRBV12-3/TRBV12-4	TGTGCCAGCAGTTTTAAGGGACTAGCAAAAGAGACCCAGTACTTC	CASSFKGLAKETQYF
.	TRBJ2-1	.	TRBV29-1	TGCAGCGGCAGGTATATCGCACACAATGAGCAGTTCTTC	CSGRYIAHNEQFF
.	TRBJ2-5	TRBD2	TRBV20-1	TGCAGTGCTAGCGGCGGGGGGGCAGAGACCCAGTACTTC	CSASGGGAETQYF
.	TRBJ1-5	TRBD1	TRBV11-2	TGTGCCTGCAGCCTGGGACAGGGGTTCAATCAGCCCCAGCATTTT	CACSLGQGFNQPQHF
.	TRBJ2-1	TRBD1	TRBV5-1	TGCGCCAGCAACCGGGACAGTGAAGGCTCCTACAATGAGCAGTTCTTC	CASNRDSEGSYNEQFF
many	TRBJ2-7	TRBD1	TRBV27	TGTGCCAGCAGCCCAGGACAGGGACCCTACGAGCAGTACTTC	CASSPGQGPYEQYF
.	TRBJ2-3	TRBD2	TRBV7-2	TGTGCCAGCAGCTCTCCGGGCGGGGGGGCTCCAGATACGCAGTATTTT	CASSSPGGGAPDTQYF
.	TRBJ2-7	.	TRBV5-1	TGCGCCAGCAGCCGTGACAGATCCAACTACGAGCAGTACTTC	CASSRDRSNYEQYF
many	TRBJ2-4	TRBD2	TRBV9	TGTGCCAGCAGCGTAGATGGCGGGGGAGGAAACATTCAGTACTTC	CASSVDGGGGNIQYF
few	TRBJ2-7	TRBD2	TRBV9	TGTGCCAGCAGCCCAAGGACTAGCGGGAATGGGGAGCAGTACTTC	CASSPRTSGNGEQYF
.	TRBJ2-3	.	TRBV7-2	TGTGCCAGCAGCTTGGGGGACGGCCTCACAGATACGCAGTATTTT	CASSLGDGLTDTQYF
few	TRBJ2-4	.	TRBV2	TGTGCCAGCAGTCACCTCCGACAGACCCTAGCCAAAAACATTCAGTACTTC	CASSHLRQTLAKNIQYF
many	TRBJ2-3	.	TRBV14	TGTGCCAGCAGCCGGGGATGGATCACCCATACGCAGTATTTT	CASSRGWITHTQYF
.	TRBJ1-1	.	TRBV10-3	TGTGCCACCCGGGAATGGGGGAACACTGAAGCTTTCTTT	CATREWGNTEAFF
many	TRBJ2-7	.	TRBV27	TGTGCCAGCAGTTTATCGAACAGGGCTTACGCCTACGAGCAGTACTTC	CASSLSNRAYAYEQYF
.	TRBJ2-3	.	TRBV5-1	TGCGCCAGCAGCCGGGACGACACAGATACGCAGTATTTT	CASSRDDTDTQYF
.	TRBJ1-1	TRBD1	TRBV6-6	TGTGCCAGCAGTTACAGCAGGGGGCGAGGGGATGAAGCTTTCTTT	CASSYSRGRGDEAFF
.	TRBJ2-7	TRBD1	TRBV6-5	TGTGCCAGCAGTTCTGACAGGGAGTCCTACGAGCAGTACTTC	CASSSDRESYEQYF
.	TRBJ2-4	TRBD2	TRBV12-3/TRBV12-4	TGTGCCAGCAGTGCCCTAGCGGAAAACATTCAGTACTTC	CASSALAENIQYF
.	TRBJ2-3	TRBD1	TRBV7-3	TGTGCCAGCAGCCTCGGACAGGGTACTCACACAGATACGCAGTATTTT	CASSLGQGTHTDTQYF
.	TRBJ2-5	TRBD1	TRBV20-1	TGCAGTGCTGGGGACAGTGAAGAGACCCAGTACTTC	CSAGDSEETQYF
.	TRBJ2-5	.	TRBV12-3/TRBV12-4	TGTGCCAGCAGTTTCTGGCGAAAAGAGACCCAGTACTTC	CASSFWRKETQYF
.	TRBJ2-3	TRBD1	TRBV5-1	TGCGCCAGTTATAGGGGACAGGACACAGATACGCAGTATTTT	CASYRGQDTDTQYF
.	TRBJ1-2	TRBD1	TRBV7-3	TGTGCCAGCAGATACGGGACAGGGAGGGACTATGGCTACACCTTC	CASRYGTGRDYGYTF
few	TRBJ2-4	TRBD1	TRBV28	TGTGCCAGCAGTTCGGGACAGCTAGCCAAAAACATTCAGTACTTC	CASSSGQLAKNIQYF
many	TRBJ2-1	TRBD2	TRBV3-1	TGTGCCAGCAGCCGACAAACTAGCGGGGGAACAAACGAGCAGTTCTTC	CASSRQTSGGTNEQFF
.	TRBJ2-3	TRBD2	TRBV12-3/TRBV12-4	TGTGCCAGCAGTTTGCGACTAGCGGGAATCGGCACAGATACGCAGTATTTT	CASSLRLAGIGTDTQYF
.	TRBJ1-6	.	TRBV12-3/TRBV12-4	TGTGCCAGCAGTTTACGGGGGGTCGGTTCACCCCTCCACTTT	CASSLRGVGSPLHF
.	TRBJ1-4	TRBD1	TRBV9	TGTGCCAGCAGCGTAGGGGCAGGGGGCAGAGAAAAACTGTTTTTT	CASSVGAGGREKLFF
.	TRBJ2-7	TRBD1	TRBV25-1	TGTGCCAGCAGTAGCAGACAGGGGGCTTTTTACGAGCAGTACTTC	CASSSRQGAFYEQYF
.	TRBJ1-2	TRBD1	TRBV29-1	TGCAGCGTCGCGGGACAGTCGTATGGCTACACCTTC	CSVAGQSYGYTF
.	TRBJ2-5	TRBD2	TRBV9	TGTGCCAGCAGCGTCGGGACTAGCGGATCCCAAGAGACCCAGTACTTC	CASSVGTSGSQETQYF
many	TRBJ2-2	.	TRBV25-1	TGTGCCAGCAGCGCCCCGAAAGGAGGCGGGGAGCTGTTTTTT	CASSAPKGGGELFF
.	TRBJ2-3	.	TRBV5-1	TGCGCCAGCAGCCACAGGATTAGCACAGATACGCAGTATTTT	CASSHRISTDTQYF
.	TRBJ1-5	.	TRBV28	TGTGCCAGCAGTGGTCTTCCCCCCGCCGGCCAGCCCCAGCATTTT	CASSGLPPAGQPQHF
.	TRBJ2-6	.	TRBV28	TGTGCCAGCAGGCGACAAGGGGCCAACGTCCTGACTTTC	CASRRQGANVLTF
.	TRBJ2-5	.	TRBV12-3/TRBV12-4	TGTGCCAGCAGTGGAGGGGGCGCTTCTCGCCTCTACAATGAGCAGTACTTC	CASSGGGASRLYNEQYF
.	TRBJ2-5	TRBD1	TRBV4-3	TGCGCCAGCAGCCAAGGGCTGGACAGGGCAGAGACCCAGTACTTC	CASSQGLDRAETQYF
many	TRBJ2-5	.	TRBV4-1	TGTGCCAGCAGCCAAGGGGTGAGGGAGACCCAGTACTTC	CASSQGVRETQYF
many	TRBJ1-4	TRBD1	TRBV12-3/TRBV12-4	TGTGCCAGCAGCCTGGGGACAGGGGTCAGGGAAAAACTGTTTTTT	CASSLGTGVREKLFF
.	TRBJ1-1	TRBD1	TRBV29-1	TGCAGCGCCGACCCGGGACAGGGAACTGAAGCTTTCTTT	CSADPGQGTEAFF
.	TRBJ2-1	TRBD2	TRBV20-1	TGCAGTGCTACCCCCGGACTAGCGGGAGAAGGCTCCTACAATGAGCAGTTCTTC	CSATPGLAGEGSYNEQFF
many	TRBJ2-1	.	TRBV12-3/TRBV12-4	TGTGCCAGCACCCTTTACAATGAGCAGTTCTTC	CASTLYNEQFF
.	TRBJ2-7	.	TRBV18	TGTGCCAGCTCACACCGGACAAGTAGGTACGAGCAGTACTTC	CASSHRTSRYEQYF
.	TRBJ2-1	.	TRBV2	TGTGTCAGCAGTCAACAGTACAATGAGCAGTTCTTC	CVSSQQYNEQFF
.	TRBJ2-1	.	TRBV10-3	TGTGCCATCAGTGAGTCCCGTAGCGACAATGAGCAGTTCTTC	CAISESRSDNEQFF
few	TRBJ2-3	.	TRBV6-5	TGTGCCAGCAGGAAGGGAAGCGGTACGCAGTATTTT	CASRKGSGTQYF
.	TRBJ2-7	.	TRBV4-2	TGTGCCAGCAGCCAAGAGGGGGAGGCCTACTACGAGCAGTACTTC	CASSQEGEAYYEQYF
.	TRBJ1-1	TRBD1	TRBV10-3	TGTGCCATCAGTTCGACAGGGGGGATCACTGAAGCTTTCTTT	CAISSTGGITEAFF
many	TRBJ2-7	.	TRBV5-1	TGCGCCAGCAGCTTGGCCGACCCCTCTCACGAGCAGTACTTC	CASSLADPSHEQYF